These 17 T cell receptor beta chains came from one sample sequenced in a study of control samples from healthy donors and cancer patients. Sequenced by immunoSEQ multiplex PCR; TCRdb stores in-frame clones only, minus some. The sample carries approximately 51,000 clones, over 70% recorded once. Sequencing was performed on blood. The receptor source for this set is a man between 70 and 80 years old in good health.

The chain is built from TRBV29-1 and TRBJ2-4; perhaps TRBD1 as D (6 bases). This CDR3 contains 15 residues. Germline loops: CDR1 SQVTM, CDR2 ANQGSEA. Trimming took 0 bases from V and 0 from J, leaving 9 bases between them. CDR3 DNA sequence: TGCAGCGTTGAAGATACAGGGCTAGCCAAAAACATTCAGTACTTC. The encoded protein is CSVEDTGLAKNIQYF.

The chain uses TRBV24-1 and TRBJ2-6, with D possibly matching TRBD1 (5 bases). The CDR3 is 16 amino acids. Germline-derived CDR1 and CDR2 are KGHDR and SFDVKD. Deletions cut 4 bases from V and 3 bases from J, with 12 bases between. The chain's CDR3 is CATSEASGLGANVLTF. DNA for the CDR3: TGTGCCACCAGTGAGGCTTCAGGGCTTGGGGCCAACGTCCTGACTTTC.

The chain uses TRBV28 and TRBJ1-6, with D unclear. The germline V gene has CDR1 MDHEN and CDR2 SYDVKM. The V gene lost 3 bases and the J gene lost 9 bases, with 15 bases spanning the gap. The CDR3 has 15 amino acids. CDR3: CASSFQDFEGSPLHF. The DNA of the CDR3 is TGTGCCAGCAGTTTCCAGGATTTCGAGGGTTCACCCCTCCACTTT.

The V gene is TRBV28, the J gene TRBJ2-1; D remains unclear. The length of the CDR3 is 16 residues. Germline V lookup: CDR1 MDHEN, CDR2 SYDVKM. V was shortened by 3 bases and J by 4 bases, with 16 bases between the two germline ends. For the CDR3, the DNA is TGTGCCAGCAGTTTTGCCCTAGTGGGTCTTTACAATGAGCAGTTCTTC. It translates to CASSFALVGLYNEQFF.

The J gene is TRBJ1-6, the V gene TRBV11-3, with 7 bases identical to TRBD1. Germline V gives CDR1 SGHNT, CDR2 YENEEA. Trimming took 6 bases from V and 9 from J; bases not matched to a gene: 5. The CDR3 has 13 amino acids. The CDR3 is CASSQGERSPLHF. In DNA, the CDR3 is TGTGCCAGCAGTCAGGGGGAGCGTTCACCCCTCCACTTT.

This clone occurred a few times. This sequence joins TRBV28 and TRBJ2-3; no firm D call. Germline V gives CDR1 MDHEN, CDR2 SYDVKM. V lost 0 bases and J 6 bases, leaving 4 bases between the germline ends. This CDR3 contains 12 residues. CDR3 residues: CASSLWGDTQYF. The CDR3 region has the DNA TGTGCCAGCAGTTTATGGGGGGATACGCAGTATTTT.

CDR3 loop: CASNQGGNEQFF. The CDR3 DNA is TGTGCCAGCAACCAAGGGGGGAATGAGCAGTTCTTC. V usage is TRBV11-2 and J usage is TRBJ2-1; D may match TRBD1 or TRBD2 (6 bases each). Germline V gives CDR1 SGHAT, CDR2 FQNNGV. V was trimmed by 7 bases and J by 7 bases, leaving 11 bases between them. This CDR3 spans 12 amino acids.

The chain combines TRBV19 with TRBJ1-6; D is uncertain. The CDR3 covers 21 residues. Between the trimmed V and J ends, which lost 0 bases and 5 bases, there was a span of 26 bases. Germline lookup yields CDR1 LNHDA and CDR2 SQIVND (reference sequence). CDR3 protein: CASSIEVLGARFPSDNSPLHF. The CDR3, as DNA: TGTGCCAGTAGTATAGAGGTACTGGGAGCTCGTTTTCCCAGCGATAATTCACCCCTCCACTTT.

The V call is TRBV19, the J call TRBJ2-3; 10 bases match TRBD2. Unmatched junction bases numbered 3, after V lost 4 bases and J lost 2 bases. The CDR3 is 15 residues long. Germline-derived CDR1 and CDR2 are LNHDA and SQIVND (reference sequence). CDR3 DNA: TGTGCCAGTAGTACAACTAGCGGGGCCACAGATACGCAGTATTTT. This gives the protein CASSTTSGATDTQYF.

This clone was detected only once. This rearrangement joins TRBV24-1 to TRBJ2-1, with 7 bases that match TRBD1. CDR1 and CDR2 (germline): KGHDR, SFDVKD. The CDR3 sequence is 19 residues long. Germline trimming cut 5 bases from V and 0 bases from J; bases unmatched to any gene: 15. CDR3 loop: CATSGTLRQGLSSYNEQFF. In nucleotides, the CDR3 is TGTGCCACCAGTGGCACTCTTCGACAGGGCTTGAGCTCCTACAATGAGCAGTTCTTC.

This clone was detected a few times. The chain carries TRBV6-6 and TRBJ2-7; D is perhaps TRBD1 (5 bases). The germline V gene has CDR1 MNHNY and CDR2 SVGAGI (reference sequence). The CDR3 runs 16 residues. The ends were cut back, 0 bases at V and 6 bases at J, with 18 bases in the middle. The CDR3 protein is CASSYSVAQTGPEQYF. As DNA, the CDR3 is TGTGCCAGCAGTTACTCAGTTGCCCAAACAGGACCCGAGCAGTACTTC.

V usage is TRBV27 and J usage is TRBJ2-1; TRBD2 matches at 7 bases. This CDR3 contains 16 residues. Germline CDR1 and CDR2: MNHEY and SMNVEV (reference sequence). V lost 10 bases to trimming and J lost 5 bases; unmatched junction nucleotides: 17. This chain's CDR3 is CATAVPAGVKNNEQFF. CDR3 sequence (DNA): TGTGCCACAGCAGTGCCCGCGGGAGTTAAAAACAATGAGCAGTTCTTC.

This clone appeared a few times. V is TRBV13 and J is TRBJ2-1; TRBD2 agrees at 12 bases. The CDR3 covers 20 residues. The ends lost 5 bases at V and 0 bases at J; junction bases unmatched: 14. Germline CDR1 and CDR2: PRHDT and FYEKMQ (reference sequence). The CDR3 is CASSPGLAGLNHYSYNEQFF. CDR3 DNA sequence: TGTGCCAGCAGCCCCGGACTAGCGGGACTAAACCACTACTCCTACAATGAGCAGTTCTTC.

Only one count was recorded for this clone. V is TRBV2 and J is TRBJ2-5, with D perhaps assigned TRBD1 or TRBD2 (5 bases each). Looked up from germline, CDR1 is SNHLY and CDR2 is FYNNEI. V gave up 8 bases and J gave up 5 bases, with 15 bases separating them. The length of the CDR3 is 13 residues. The CDR3 sequence: CASSLTEGETQYF. CDR3 DNA sequence: TGTGCCAGCTCCCTCACCGAGGGGGAGACCCAGTACTTC.

V usage is TRBV6-5 and J usage is TRBJ2-6; D gene ambiguous. CDR3 length: 13 amino acids. Trimming took 10 bases from V and 1 from J, leaving 8 bases between them. CDR1 MNHEY and CDR2 SVGAGI come from the germline V gene. CDR3 in DNA: TGTGCCACCCTAGAATCTGGGGCCAACGTCCTGACTTTC. As protein: CATLESGANVLTF.

V is TRBV28 and J is TRBJ2-1, with 7 bases matching TRBD2. CDR1 MDHEN and CDR2 SYDVKM come from the germline V gene. The CDR3 has 15 amino acids. J gave up 2 bases and V 2 bases, and 3 bases lay outside the gene matches. The CDR3 sequence is CASSLAGEAYNEQFF. CDR3 coding DNA: TGTGCCAGCAGTTTAGCGGGAGAAGCCTACAATGAGCAGTTCTTC. Full variable domain (missing parts from reference TRBV28 and TRBJ2-1): DVKVTQSSRYLVKRTGEKVFLECVQDMDHENMFWYRQDPGLGLRLIYFSYDVKMKEKGDIPEGYSVSREKKERFSLILESASTNQTSMYLCASSLAGEAYNEQFFGPGTRLTVL.

This chain links TRBV5-1 with TRBJ1-1; the match to TRBD1 covers 7 bases. CDR1 is SGHRS, CDR2 YFSETQ, per germline. After removal of 4 bases from V and 1 base from J, the junction contained 7 bases not matched to a gene. The CDR3 contains 15 residues. The CDR3 is CASSRGPVGNTEAFF. The CDR3 nucleotides read TGCGCCAGCAGCAGGGGGCCGGTCGGGAACACTGAAGCTTTCTTT.